The 13 T cell receptor beta chains below were found in one sample sequenced in a study of T cell responses to AZD1222 COVID-19 vaccine. Assay used: immunoSEQ multiplex PCR; TCRdb lists only in-frame clones, some missing. The sample lists about 150,000 clones, approximately 87% occurring once. Source: peripheral blood, taken 28 days after the second AZD1222 dose. The receptors here all came from an adult who received the AZD1222 COVID-19 vaccine.

The chain has TRBV3-1 (or the pseudogene TRBV3-2) and TRBJ2-5, with 9 bases fitting TRBD2. Trimming at V came to 0 bases and at J to 2 bases, leaving 7 bases not matched to a gene. There are 17 residues in the CDR3. Looked up from germline, CDR1 is LGHDT and CDR2 is YNNKEL (reference sequence). The CDR3 sequence: CASSQDLAGGTQETQYF. Written as DNA, the CDR3 is TGTGCCAGCAGCCAAGATTTGGCGGGAGGGACTCAAGAGACCCAGTACTTC.

V gene TRBV6-5 combines with J gene TRBJ1-2, with 12 nucleotides matching TRBD1. V was clipped by 6 bases and J by 8 bases; unmatched bases: 4. This CDR3 has 13 amino acids. The germline V gene encodes CDR1 MNHEY and CDR2 SVGAGI. The CDR3 sequence is CASRGQGAPGYTF. DNA for the CDR3: TGTGCCAGCAGGGGACAGGGGGCGCCGGGCTACACCTTC.

This clone was detected only once. The rearrangement links TRBV10-3 to TRBJ2-3; 11 bases map to TRBD2. Germline trimming cut 5 bases from V and 5 bases from J; bases unmatched to any gene: 9. The CDR3 spans 16 residues. Germline V gives CDR1 ENHRY, CDR2 SYGVKD. CDR3 coding DNA: TGTGCCATCAGTTCCGGACTAGCGGGTGGGCGAGATACGCAGTATTTT. Translated: CAISSGLAGGRDTQYF.

This clone has a handful of counts. This chain joins TRBV7-2 and TRBJ2-5; either TRBD1 or TRBD2 may supply D (6 bases each). V lost 5 bases to trimming and J lost 6 bases, with 25 bases between them. Germline lookup yields CDR1 SGHTA and CDR2 FQGNSA. The CDR3 has 17 amino acids. The CDR3 sequence is CASSRGDTTRYGKTQYF. The CDR3 nucleotides read TGTGCCAGCAGCAGGGGGGACACGACAAGATATGGGAAGACCCAGTACTTC.

This chain joins TRBV5-5 and TRBJ1-6, with D possibly TRBD1 on 6 matching bases. The CDR3 has 15 amino acids. Deletions cut 1 base from V and 6 bases from J, with 11 bases between. The germline CDR1 and CDR2 sequences are SGHKS and YYEKEE (reference sequence). The CDR3 reads CASSLNRAGNSPLHF. DNA of the CDR3: TGTGCCAGCAGCTTGAACAGGGCAGGTAATTCACCCCTCCACTTT.

This clone appeared once. The chain has TRBV4-1 and TRBJ1-1, with unresolved D. V was cut by 1 base and J by 0 bases, with 3 bases left in between. In germline, CDR1 is MGHRA, CDR2 YSYEKL. There are 13 residues in the CDR3. The CDR3 DNA follows: TGCGCCAGCAGCCAAGTGGTGAACACTGAAGCTTTCTTT. Translation gives CASSQVVNTEAFF.

The chain couples TRBV3-1 (or the pseudogene TRBV3-2) to TRBJ2-5, with 7 bases identical to TRBD2. This CDR3 is built from 12 residues. V dropped 4 bases and J dropped 4; count of bases not matched to a gene: 0. Germline lookup yields CDR1 LGHDT and CDR2 YNNKEL (reference sequence). The chain's CDR3 is CASSRLAETQYF. The CDR3 coding sequence is TGTGCCAGCAGCCGACTAGCAGAGACCCAGTACTTC.

This clone occurred a few times. This chain connects TRBV2 to TRBJ2-7; D possibly corresponds to TRBD1 (5 bases). V was clipped by 0 bases and J by 0 bases, with 12 bases between them. The germline V gene encodes CDR1 SNHLY and CDR2 FYNNEI. The CDR3 totals 16 residues. CDR3 loop: CASSEAPGHLSYEQYF. CDR3 coding DNA: TGTGCCAGCAGTGAAGCGCCTGGACACCTCTCCTACGAGCAGTACTTC. Variable domain in full (rest from reference TRBV2 and TRBJ2-7): EPEVTQTPSHQVTQMGQEVILRCVPISNHLYFYWYRQILGQKVEFLVSFYNNEISEKSEIFDDQFSVERPDGSNFTLKIRSTKLEDSAMYFCASSEAPGHLSYEQYFGPGTRLTVT.

This clone appeared many times. The V and J genes are TRBV11-2 and TRBJ2-7; the D gene is possibly TRBD2 (6 bases). CDR3 size: 15 residues. The germline CDR1 and CDR2 sequences are SGHAT and FQNNGV. V lost 6 bases to trimming and J lost 5 bases, with 20 bases between them. CDR3 nucleotides: TGTGCCAGCAGTCAAAGGCGGGGTATACAGCACGAGCAGTACTTC. This encodes CASSQRRGIQHEQYF.

V and J are TRBV5-1 and TRBJ1-4; 9 bases line up with TRBD1. Germline values: CDR1 SGHRS, CDR2 YFSETQ. This CDR3 is 15 amino acids long. The V segment lost 4 bases and the J segment 6 bases; nucleotides outside the gene matches: 7. CDR3 residues: CASSPTGTGYEKLFF. The DNA for the CDR3 is TGCGCCAGCAGCCCAACCGGGACAGGGTATGAAAAACTGTTTTTT.

This chain connects TRBV5-1 to TRBJ2-2; weak D call: TRBD1 (5 bases). The CDR3 length is 15 residues. Germline CDR1 SGHRS, CDR2 YFSETQ. V was cut by 0 bases and J by 0 bases, with 6 bases left in between. CDR3 DNA: TGCGCCAGCAGCTTGGACAGGTCGAACACCGGGGAGCTGTTTTTT. Its translation is CASSLDRSNTGELFF.

As DNA, the CDR3 is TGTGCCAGCAGCCACTCTAAGAGCGGCTACCACAATGAGCAGTTCTTC. It specifies CASSHSKSGYHNEQFF. The J gene is TRBJ2-1, the V gene TRBV11-1; perhaps TRBD2 as D (5 bases). The germline gives CDR1 SGHAT, CDR2 FQDESV (reference sequence). There are 16 residues in the CDR3. Trimming removed 5 bases from V and 5 bases from J, with 19 bases in between.

The chain has TRBV3-1 (or the pseudogene TRBV3-2) and TRBJ2-3, with D unclear. Trimming took 1 base from V and 7 from J, leaving 12 bases between them. CDR3 length: 14 residues. Germline lookup yields CDR1 LGHDT and CDR2 YNNKEL (reference sequence). In nucleotides, the CDR3 is TGTGCCAGCAGCCAAGTAACCCGTCGGAATACGCAGTATTTT. Its protein product is CASSQVTRRNTQYF.